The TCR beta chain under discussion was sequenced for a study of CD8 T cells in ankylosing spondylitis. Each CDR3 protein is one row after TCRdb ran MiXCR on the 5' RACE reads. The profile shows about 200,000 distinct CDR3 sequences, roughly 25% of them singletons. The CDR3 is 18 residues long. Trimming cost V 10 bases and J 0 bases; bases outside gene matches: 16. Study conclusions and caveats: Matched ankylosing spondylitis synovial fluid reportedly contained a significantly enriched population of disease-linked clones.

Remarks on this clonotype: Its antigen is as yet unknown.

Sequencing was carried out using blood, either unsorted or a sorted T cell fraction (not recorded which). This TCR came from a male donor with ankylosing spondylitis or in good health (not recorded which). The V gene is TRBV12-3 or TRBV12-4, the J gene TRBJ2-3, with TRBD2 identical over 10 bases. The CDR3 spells CAIRGLATEGGSTDTQYF. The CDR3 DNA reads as TGTGCCATCAGGGGACTAGCGACCGAAGGGGGTAGCACAGATACGCAGTATTTT.